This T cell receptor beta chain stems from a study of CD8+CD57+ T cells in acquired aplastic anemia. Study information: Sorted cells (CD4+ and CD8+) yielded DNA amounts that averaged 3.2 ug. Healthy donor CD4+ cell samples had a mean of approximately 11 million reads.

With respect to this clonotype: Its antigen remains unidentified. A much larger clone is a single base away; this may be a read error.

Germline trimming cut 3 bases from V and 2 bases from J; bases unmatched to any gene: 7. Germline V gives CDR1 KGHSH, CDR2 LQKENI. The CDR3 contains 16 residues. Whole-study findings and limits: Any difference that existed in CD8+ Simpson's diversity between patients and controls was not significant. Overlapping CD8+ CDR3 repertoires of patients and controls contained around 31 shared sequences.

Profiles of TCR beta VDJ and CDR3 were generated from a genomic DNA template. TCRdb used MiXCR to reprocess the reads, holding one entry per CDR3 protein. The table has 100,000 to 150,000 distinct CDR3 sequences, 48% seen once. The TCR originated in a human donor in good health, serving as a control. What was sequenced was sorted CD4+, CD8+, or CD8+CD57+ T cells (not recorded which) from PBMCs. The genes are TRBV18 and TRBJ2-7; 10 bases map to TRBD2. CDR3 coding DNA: TGTGCCAGCTCACCTCCGGCTAGCGGGGGAACCTACGAGCAGTACTTC. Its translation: CASSPPASGGTYEQYF.